This TCR beta chain was sequenced in a study of Ad26.COV2.S vaccination and SARS-CoV-2 variants. Treatment noted: roughly 20 received Ad26.COV2.S at low or high dose, single or two shots; about 5 received placebo; per-sample allocation not given. Collection of the samples took place on day 63 after the first injection of vaccine or placebo. Details on this clone: The antigen remains undetermined.

Study-wide points: Vaccine recipients and placebo recipients showed similar non-spike TCR breadth.

Clones were sequenced by immunoSEQ multiplex PCR, and TCRdb holds only the in-frame ones, with some missing. The repertoire includes 380,000 or so clones, 75% to 90% of them detected once, and about 10% sits in the top ten. Source: peripheral blood, taken in a trial of Ad26.COV2.S vaccine versus placebo. This clonotype was sampled from a person aged 18 to 65 who received the Ad26.COV2.S COVID-19 vaccine or a placebo.

CDR3 amino acids: CASSLRRGEAFF. Written as DNA, the CDR3 is TGTGCCAGCAGTTTGCGGAGAGGGGAAGCTTTCTTT. The J gene is TRBJ1-1, the V gene TRBV28; D gene ambiguous. There are 12 residues in the CDR3. V dropped 3 bases and J dropped 8 bases, with 10 bases sitting between them. The germline CDR1 and CDR2 sequences are MDHEN and SYDVKM.